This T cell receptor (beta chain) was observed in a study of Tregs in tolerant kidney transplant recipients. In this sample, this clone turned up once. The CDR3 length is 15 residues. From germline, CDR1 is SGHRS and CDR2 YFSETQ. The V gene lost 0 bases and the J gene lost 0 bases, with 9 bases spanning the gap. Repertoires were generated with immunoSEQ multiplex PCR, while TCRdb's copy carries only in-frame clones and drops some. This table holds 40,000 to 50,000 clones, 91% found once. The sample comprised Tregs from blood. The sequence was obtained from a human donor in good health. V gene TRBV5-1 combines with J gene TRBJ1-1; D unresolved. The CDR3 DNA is TGCGCCAGCAGCTTGGGGCAGGCCCTGAACACTGAAGCTTTCTTT. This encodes CASSLGQALNTEAFF.